The count of the clone carrying this T cell receptor (beta chain) is one. Its specificity is not known. Germline V gene data show CDR1 as MNHEY and CDR2 as SVGAGI. The CDR3 contains 14 residues. V lost 1 base to trimming and J lost 5 bases, with 12 bases between them. The assay was immunoSEQ multiplex PCR, and TCRdb's table has in-frame clones only and misses some. The table includes 100,000 or so clones, 90% to 97% detected once. The data were taken from a study of OX40 agonist ivuxolimab in advanced cancers. Study observations and caveats: At 0.1 to 3.0 mg/kg and by week 6, clonal expansion occurred in CD4+ and CD8+ blood T cells. Low normalized T-cell clonal expansion was also seen in some nonresponders.

The chain recombines TRBV6-5 with TRBJ2-7; TRBD1 or TRBD2 may be the D gene (6 bases each). The sample in question was CD4+ or CD8+ T cells sorted from blood, obtained in a trial of the OX40 agonist ivuxolimab. This TCR was sampled from an adult with an advanced solid tumor such as melanoma, head and neck, liver or kidney cancer. CDR3 bases: TGTGCCAGCAGTTACTGGGGGGCGCGTGACGAGCAGTACTTC. Its protein is CASSYWGARDEQYF.